This paragraph covers one T cell receptor beta chain sequence. This entry belongs to a study of blood T cell repertoires in COVID-19. Looking at the study overall: Material from acute and convalescent COVID-19 was sourced from the United States, Italy and Spain.

CDR3 length equals 14 residues. Per germline, CDR1 KGHDR and CDR2 SFDVKD. Authors' analysis steps: It was from reference gene primer amplification that nucleated cell counts were estimated. Only in-frame clones appear in the TCRdb table, and some are missing; sequencing was by immunoSEQ multiplex PCR. V and J calls and clone size are copied from that table; D and trimming were computed from the DNA. The sample has 310,000 or so clones, roughly 88% seen once; the top ten hold around 1.7%. The sequenced sample was peripheral blood. The chain links TRBV24-1 to TRBJ2-1, with 11 bases lining up with TRBD2. The TCR sequence derives from a woman between 45 and 60 years old with acute or convalescent COVID-19. In nucleotides, the CDR3 is TGTGATGATAGCGGGAGGGCCGCGGGTAATGAGCAGTTCTTC. It codes for CDDSGRAAGNEQFF.